Each of the 3 T cell receptor beta chains below was sequenced from the same sample in a study of cytomegalovirus exposure and HLA in healthy donors. PCR amplification relied on 60 Vbeta primers (plus 13 Jbeta primers). Method: immunoSEQ multiplex PCR; TCRdb's copy keeps in-frame clones and lacks some. The table records about 130,000 clones, around 73% of them present only once. Sequencing was carried out using PBMCs. Receptors were obtained from a human donor in good health.

This clone turned up a few times. The chain couples TRBV9 to TRBJ1-3, with TRBD1 as a possible D gene (5 bases). Germline CDR1 is SGDLS and CDR2 is YYNGEE. V lost 0 bases and J 0 bases, leaving 19 bases between the germline ends. CDR3 length: 19 amino acids. CDR3 in amino acids: CASSVGPPQGAYSGNTIYF. CDR3 bases: TGTGCCAGCAGCGTAGGTCCCCCCCAAGGGGCCTACTCTGGAAACACCATATATTTT.

The chain couples TRBV5-1 to TRBJ2-5, with a weak D call TRBD2 (6 bases). The V end lost 3 bases, the J end lost 5 bases, and 14 bases lay between the germline ends. CDR1 and CDR2 from the germline V gene are SGHRS and YFSETQ. This CDR3 contains 14 residues. Here the CDR3 reads CASSSGTEGETQYF. The CDR3 coding sequence is TGCGCCAGCAGCTCAGGGACGGAGGGGGAGACCCAGTACTTC.

This chain connects TRBV5-1 to TRBJ2-1; D perhaps matches TRBD2 (5 bases). Germline V gives CDR1 SGHRS, CDR2 YFSETQ. V gave up 2 bases and J gave up 3 bases, with 6 bases separating them. CDR3 length equals 13 residues. Here the CDR3 reads CASSLLVYNEQFF. The DNA of the CDR3 is TGCGCCAGCAGCTTACTAGTCTACAATGAGCAGTTCTTC.